This TCR beta chain comes out of a study of cytomegalovirus exposure and HLA in healthy donors. Study-level points and caveats: Excluded: some indistinguishable V segments such as TRBV6-2 and TRBV6-3. Rarity characterized most TCR sequences, yet some public TCRs appeared in many donors.

PCR used 60 Vbeta primers and 13 Jbeta primers. Libraries were prepared by immunoSEQ multiplex PCR; TCRdb keeps only in-frame clonotypes and omits some of them. Of 160,000 or so clones in the sample, roughly 84% were seen once. V lost 8 bases, J lost 5 bases, and 8 bases stayed unmatched. The CDR3 has 13 residues. The germline V gene encodes CDR1 SGHTA and CDR2 FQGNSA. This clone occurred a few times. The antigen is unknown. What was sequenced was PBMCs. The clonotype was recovered from a man between 25 and 39 years old in good health and CMV-seronegative. The V gene is TRBV7-2, the J gene TRBJ2-5, with TRBD1 identical over 7 bases. CDR3 coding DNA: TGTGCCAGCGGAGAGGGGGCACGTGAGACCCAGTACTTC. It encodes CASGEGARETQYF.